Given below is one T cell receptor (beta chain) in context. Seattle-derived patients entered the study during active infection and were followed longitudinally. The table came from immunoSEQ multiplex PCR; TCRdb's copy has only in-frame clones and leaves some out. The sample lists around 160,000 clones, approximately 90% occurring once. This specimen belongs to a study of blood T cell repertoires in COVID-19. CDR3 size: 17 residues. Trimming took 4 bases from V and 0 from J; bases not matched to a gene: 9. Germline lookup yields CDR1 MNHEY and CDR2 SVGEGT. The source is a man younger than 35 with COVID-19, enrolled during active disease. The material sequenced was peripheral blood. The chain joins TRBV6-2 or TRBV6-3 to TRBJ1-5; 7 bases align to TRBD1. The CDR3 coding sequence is TGTGCCAGCAGTTGGGGCCGGGACAGATATAGCAATCAGCCCCAGCATTTT. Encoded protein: CASSWGRDRYSNQPQHF.